This T cell receptor (beta chain) emerged from a study of beta chain features in type 1 diabetes. In the case of this clone: Its antigen is not identified.

Germline V gene lookup returns CDR1 MDHEN and CDR2 SYDVKM. The CDR3 spans 12 residues. V was clipped by 5 bases and J by 3 bases, with 8 bases between them. Findings and limits, study-wide: A moderate, significant TCRB CDR3 shortening appeared in type 1 diabetes across four CD4+ subsets.

Expressed TCRB transcripts were sequenced because the entire RNA isolate underwent reverse transcription. Profiling relied on immunoSEQ multiplex PCR, and the TCRdb table lists in-frame clones only, not all of them. The top ten hold more than 0.015% of the sample, which has around 350,000 clones, 10% to 15% seen once. The chain uses TRBV28 and TRBJ2-7, with D tentatively TRBD1 (5 bases). Material for sequencing was naive CD4+ T cells from blood. The sequence was collected from a man younger than 30 in good health. This CDR3 reads CASSTTVYEQYF. As DNA, the CDR3 is TGTGCCAGCAGTACGACAGTCTACGAGCAGTACTTC.